Detailed here is one T cell receptor (beta chain). Its matching antigen is unknown. This sample was included in a study of blood T cells in healthy people across ages. A second about 6 to 12 cycle PCR used barcoded and J-beta primers. CDR3-containing paired-end reads numbering at least 2.5 million came from each sample. TCRdb re-derived calls from the 5' RACE reads in MiXCR, one entry per CDR3 protein. In the table there are hundreds of thousands of distinct CDR3 sequences, about 28% of which are singletons. This CDR3 contains 16 residues. From germline, CDR1 is DFQATT and CDR2 SNEGSKA (reference sequence). V dropped 0 bases and J dropped 3 bases, with 17 bases sitting between them. Study outcomes and limitations: Among long-lived donors, naive CD4+ cells were more numerous and diversity higher than in aged donors.

This clonotype originated in a woman aged 80 or over in good health. Sequenced: blood. The genes are TRBV20-1 and TRBJ1-2; no reliable D call. This CDR3 is CSARDATVLGDYGYTF. The CDR3, as DNA: TGCAGTGCTAGAGATGCGACCGTCCTGGGTGACTATGGCTACACCTTC.